The T cell receptor (beta chain) under discussion was sequenced for a study of shared clonotypes between healthy human individuals. Whole-study results and caveats: Relative to their counterparts shared across all four donors, non-shared clonotypes exhibited diminished generation probabilities. Several donors showed sharing of approximately 4.7% of naive CD4 clonotypes.

The donor cohort consisted entirely of Caucasian adults residing in Nashville, Tennessee. Produced via immunoSEQ multiplex PCR; TCRdb's table is partial and in-frame only. The table shows roughly 2.5 million clones, with about 92% occurring only once. This CDR3 contains 17 residues. V dropped 5 bases and J dropped 4; count of bases not matched to a gene: 9. Germline V CDR1 and CDR2: MGHDK, SYGVNS. As to this clone: Antigen specificity is unknown.

This receptor was taken from a man aged 18 to 29 in good health. Sequencing used naive CD4+ T cells sorted from blood. The sample's subset: CD45RA+ positively selected. This chain links TRBV25-1 with TRBJ2-6; 9 nucleotides match TRBD1. CDR3 protein: CASSPGTGFSGANVLTF. CDR3 DNA sequence: TGTGCCAGCAGTCCCGGGACAGGGTTTTCCGGGGCCAACGTCCTGACTTTC.